Listed here are 15 T cell receptor beta chains from one sample, sequenced in a study of metastatic and nonmetastatic thyroid tumors. MiXCR was used by TCRdb to re-call the PCR reads. The data hold roughly 14,000 clones, with around a quarter observed a single time. Thyroid surgery was preceded by no treatment in any patient. The sequenced material came from tumor tissue. These receptors were collected from a female donor with papillary thyroid cancer or a benign thyroid nodule (not recorded which). Some clones in this sample may be carry-over from other donors' samples.

By share, this clone counts as medium-sized (0.01 to 0.1%). The rearrangement uses TRBV4-2 and TRBJ1-6, with TRBD1 as a possible D gene (5 bases). This CDR3 contains 15 residues. Deletions cut 1 base from V and 7 bases from J, with 11 bases between. The germline gives CDR1 LGHNA, CDR2 YNFKEQ. The CDR3, as DNA: TGTGCCAGCAGCCAAGGGGGTGGGGGGAATTCACCCCTCCACTTT. This codes for CASSQGGGGNSPLHF.

The chain uses TRBV20-1 and TRBJ2-7, with D possibly TRBD2 on 5 matching bases. V was cut by 0 bases and J by 6 bases, with 9 bases left in between. Germline V gene lookup returns CDR1 DFQATT and CDR2 SNEGSKA (reference sequence). The CDR3 consists of 12 residues. For the CDR3, the DNA is TGCAGTGCTAGAGACCCGAGCGGCGAGCAGTACTTC. Encoded protein: CSARDPSGEQYF.

This clone was picked up many times. This sequence joins TRBV5-6 and TRBJ1-2, with D hard to call. This CDR3 spans 14 amino acids. Between the trimmed V and J ends, which lost 0 bases and 5 bases, there was a span of 11 bases. Germline CDR1 SGHDT, CDR2 YYEEEE. CDR3 nucleotides: TGTGCCAGCAGCTTGGACAGTGACTTATATGGCTACACCTTC. Protein sequence: CASSLDSDLYGYTF.

At least ten counts were recorded for this clone. The gene calls are TRBV3-1 and TRBJ2-1; D unresolved. Per germline, CDR1 LGHDT and CDR2 YNNKEL (reference sequence). The CDR3 sequence is 12 residues long. V lost 1 base and J lost 7, with 5 bases in between. The CDR3 DNA reads TGTGCCAGCAGCCAAGTCAGAAATGAGCAGTTCTTC. This gives the protein CASSQVRNEQFF.

This clone showed up just once. The chain joins TRBV11-1 to TRBJ1-6; no firm D call. The CDR3 length is 16 residues. CDR1 SGHAT and CDR2 FQDESV come from the germline V gene (reference sequence). V was trimmed by 5 bases and J by 3 bases, leaving 14 bases between them. The CDR3 sequence: CASSLHGVRYNSPLHF. As DNA, the CDR3 is TGTGCCAGCAGCCTCCACGGAGTTCGCTATAATTCACCCCTCCACTTT.

Relative to its sample, this clone is medium-sized. The chain joins TRBV12-3 or TRBV12-4 to TRBJ2-5; D ambiguous. The CDR3 covers 11 residues. Between the trimmed V and J ends, which lost 2 bases and 2 bases, there was a span of 0 bases. Here the CDR3 DNA reads TGTGCCAGCAGTTTACAAGAGACCCAGTACTTC. Amino acids: CASSLQETQYF.

This clone appeared once. One junction end disagrees with the germline gene, perhaps due to a read error. This rearrangement joins TRBV6-5 to TRBJ2-7; no clear D gene. From germline, CDR1 is MNHEY and CDR2 SVGAGI. This CDR3 region has 10 residues. In nucleotides, the CDR3 is TGTGCCTGCAGTTCCTACGAGCATTACTTC. Protein product: CACSSYEHYF.

About this clone itself: A much bigger clone sits one base away, suggesting this may be a read error. The same CDR3 arises from other DNA sequences in this sample as well. This sequence joins TRBV4-2 and TRBJ2-3, with 7 bases lining up with TRBD2. CDR1 LGHNA and CDR2 YNFKEQ come from the germline V gene. The CDR3 has 16 residues. The CDR3 DNA reads as TGTGCCAGCAGCCCCGGCGCAGGCGCTGCGGGAGATACTCAGTATTTT. Its translation: CASSPGAGAAGDTQYF.

This clone was counted at least ten times. The gene calls are TRBV5-1 and TRBJ1-1; 9 bases map to TRBD1. J was trimmed by 7 bases and V by 4 bases; bases with no gene match: 5. CDR1 is SGHRS and CDR2 is YFSETQ in the germline V gene. This CDR3 region has 13 residues. The CDR3 nucleotides read TGCGCCAGCAGCCTAAGACAGGGGGTTGAAGCTTTCTTT. As protein: CASSLRQGVEAFF.

This clone was detected a few times. This chain links TRBV6-1 with TRBJ2-3; the D is unclear. Trimming cost V 10 bases and J 0 bases, with 23 bases left between them. This CDR3 region has 17 residues. Germline assignment: CDR1 MNHNS and CDR2 SASEGT. In nucleotides, the CDR3 is TGTGCCATCAGAGAGCGTGAGGCCCCCACCAGCACAGATACGCAGTATTTT. It codes for CAIREREAPTSTDTQYF.

By frequency in the sample, this clone is medium-sized. The chain has TRBV2 and TRBJ1-5; possibly TRBD1 for D (6 bases). There are 15 residues in the CDR3. Trimming stripped 6 bases from V and 0 bases from J, with 12 bases between. CDR1 SNHLY and CDR2 FYNNEI come from the germline V gene. The CDR3 loop is CASRPDRSSNQPQHF. CDR3 nucleotide sequence: TGTGCCAGCAGACCAGACAGGTCTAGCAATCAGCCCCAGCATTTT.

This clone occurred many times. This chain links TRBV19 with TRBJ1-2; 10 bases agree with TRBD1. Germline CDR1 and CDR2: LNHDA and SQIVND (reference sequence). The ends lost 2 bases at V and 9 bases at J; junction bases unmatched: 12. This CDR3 has 16 residues. CDR3 sequence: CASSIRTGGDYKSYTF. For the CDR3, the DNA is TGTGCCAGTAGTATAAGGACAGGGGGAGACTATAAGAGCTACACCTTC.

With respect to this clone: Just one base apart from a much larger clone, this may be a read error. Other DNA sequences from this sample encode an identical CDR3 as well. The CDR3 nucleotides are TGTGCCAGCAGCTTAGATGATTCGGGGACTGAGGCTTTCTTT. This codes for CASSLDDSGTEAFF. The V gene is TRBV7-9, the J gene TRBJ1-1, with D perhaps TRBD1 (5 bases). This CDR3 spans 14 amino acids. CDR1 and CDR2 from the germline V gene are SEHNR and FQNEAQ (reference sequence). Filled out from reference TRBV7-9 and TRBJ1-1, the complete variable domain reads DTGVSQNPRHKITKRGQNVTFRCDPISEHNRLYWYRQTLGQGPEFLTYFQNEAQLEKSRLLSDRFSAERPKGSFSTLEIQRTEQGDSAMYLCASSLDDSGTEAFFGQGTRLTVV.

V is TRBV7-9 and J is TRBJ2-7; D gene unclear. V was clipped by 5 bases and J by 3 bases, with 11 bases between them. Germline V CDR1 and CDR2: SEHNR, FQNEAQ (reference sequence). This CDR3 has 13 amino acids. The CDR3 region has the DNA TGTGCCAGCAGCCTAACGACCAGCTACGAGCAGTACTTC. It yields the protein CASSLTTSYEQYF.

This clone ranks as medium-sized (0.01 to 0.1%). V is TRBV28 and J is TRBJ1-1; D is undetermined. CDR3 length: 13 residues. Trimming pared 1 base from V and 6 bases from J, leaving 9 bases between. Germline CDR1 is MDHEN and CDR2 is SYDVKM. The CDR3 region has the DNA TGTGCCAGCAGTTTATCCGGCGGGGCTGAAGCTTTCTTT. Its translation: CASSLSGGAEAFF.